This TCR beta chain was captured by sequencing in a study of graft-versus-host responses after intestinal transplantation. For the study at large: Induction with anti-thymocyte globulin, then tacrolimus and steroids for about 3 years, was given to all recipients.

On this clone itself: Antigen unknown.

The V and J ends lost 5 bases and 5 bases, in that order; junction bases with no gene match: 12. Looked up from germline, CDR1 is GTSNPN and CDR2 is SVGIG (reference sequence). The CDR3 contains 15 residues. Study-level findings and limits: Graft-donor T cell macrochimerism in patients accompanied high graft-versus-host to host-versus-graft clonal ratios in allografts. Analysis identified GvH clones in recipient marrow, with some appearing first in ileum or blood.

Only in-frame clones appear in the TCRdb table, and some are missing; sequencing was by immunoSEQ multiplex PCR. The table has 75,000 to 100,000 clones, around nine tenths seen once. This TCR derives from a human donor who received an intestinal transplant. This material consisted of unstimulated CD4+ T cells sorted from spleen or lymph node cells, taken before intestinal transplant. The chain has TRBV30 and TRBJ1-1; TRBD1 matches 9 bases. The CDR3 loop is CAWGLSGTGRTEAFF. DNA of the CDR3: TGTGCCTGGGGACTATCCGGGACAGGGAGAACTGAAGCTTTCTTT.